This record looks at one T cell receptor beta chain sequence and its context. These data originate in a study of blood T cell repertoires in COVID-19. About the research overall: Samples of COVID-19 (acute and convalescent) were obtained from the United States, Italy and Spain. PBMCs, B-cell-depleted T cells, or T cells were the source of the cDNA or gDNA that made up the material.

Authors' data handling: It was from reference gene primer amplification that nucleated cell counts were estimated. This table comes from immunoSEQ multiplex PCR, and its TCRdb copy is limited to in-frame clones, with some not included. That table gives V, J and clone size, and the DNA gave D and trimming. The sample comprises 180,000 or so clones, approximately 86% of which are singletons, and around 1.4% rests with the top ten. Trimming removed 5 bases from V and 2 bases from J; junction bases left unmatched: 12. The CDR3 length is 17 residues. From germline, CDR1 is GTSNPN and CDR2 SVGIG (reference sequence).

The V gene is TRBV30, the J gene TRBJ2-2; TRBD2 aligns across 9 bases. What was sequenced was peripheral blood. The origin of this receptor is a woman in her forties or fifties with acute or convalescent COVID-19. This CDR3 reads CAWYPFVAGVNTGELFF. CDR3 nucleotide sequence: TGTGCCTGGTACCCCTTTGTAGCGGGGGTTAACACCGGGGAGCTGTTTTTT.